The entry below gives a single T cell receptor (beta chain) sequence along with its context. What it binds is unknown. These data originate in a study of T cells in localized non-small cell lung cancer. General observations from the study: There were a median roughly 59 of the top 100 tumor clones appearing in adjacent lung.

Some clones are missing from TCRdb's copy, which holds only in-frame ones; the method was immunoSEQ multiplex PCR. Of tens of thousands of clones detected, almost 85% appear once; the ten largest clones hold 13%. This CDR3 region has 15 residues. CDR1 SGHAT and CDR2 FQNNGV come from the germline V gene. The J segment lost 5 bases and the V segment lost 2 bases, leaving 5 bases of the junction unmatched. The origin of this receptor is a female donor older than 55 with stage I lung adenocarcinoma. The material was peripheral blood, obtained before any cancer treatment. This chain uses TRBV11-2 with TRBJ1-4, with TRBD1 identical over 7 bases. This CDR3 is CASSLSAGQNEKLFF. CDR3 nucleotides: TGTGCCAGCAGCTTAAGTGCGGGACAGAATGAAAAACTGTTTTTT.